Below, 9 T cell receptor beta chains from the same sample are listed, as sequenced in a study of blood T cell repertoires in COVID-19. TCRdb keeps only in-frame clones here, not all; method: immunoSEQ multiplex PCR. Of some 250,000 clones listed, around 89% are singletons. Material for sequencing was PBMCs or T cells enriched from blood (not recorded which). Receptors originate from a man in his forties who had recovered from COVID-19.

This rearrangement joins TRBV29-1 to TRBJ2-7, with TRBD1 identical over 9 bases. The CDR3 has 14 residues. CDR1 is SQVTM, CDR2 ANQGSEA, per germline. J gave up 1 base and V 3 bases, and 4 bases lay outside the gene matches. The CDR3 bases are TGCAGCGTTGAGACGACAGGGGGGTCCTACGAGCAGTACTTC. It yields the protein CSVETTGGSYEQYF.

This clone was seen only a few times. This sequence joins TRBV28 and TRBJ1-4; TRBD1 is a possible D gene (5 bases). CDR1 is MDHEN and CDR2 is SYDVKM in the germline V gene. There are 14 residues in the CDR3. Trimming left V 6 bases short and J 6 bases short, with 14 bases between. The CDR3 spells CASSRTFRHEKLFF. CDR3 coding DNA: TGTGCCAGCAGCCGGACATTCCGGCATGAAAAACTGTTTTTT.

The genes are TRBV4-1 and TRBJ2-3; 8 bases map to TRBD2. Trimming cost V 0 bases and J 6 bases; bases outside gene matches: 11. The CDR3 totals 17 residues. Looked up from germline, CDR1 is MGHRA and CDR2 is YSYEKL. The chain's CDR3 is CASSQDPRAGGMDTQYF. CDR3 nucleotides: TGCGCCAGCAGCCAAGATCCCAGGGCGGGGGGTATGGATACGCAGTATTTT.

The chain has TRBV7-8 and TRBJ1-5; 7 bases agree with TRBD1. V trimming: 4 bases; J trimming: 4 bases; junction bases outside the gene matches: 7. Germline V gene lookup returns CDR1 SGHVS and CDR2 FQNEAQ. The CDR3 has 15 amino acids. The CDR3 sequence is CASSWGQQTNQPQHF. As DNA, the CDR3 is TGTGCCAGCAGCTGGGGACAGCAGACTAATCAGCCCCAGCATTTT.

This chain uses TRBV27 with TRBJ1-1; 11 bases are a match to TRBD1. The germline V gene encodes CDR1 MNHEY and CDR2 SMNVEV (reference sequence). This CDR3 has 15 residues. The trim removed 1 base at V and 7 bases at J, leaving 5 bases unmatched. The CDR3 sequence: CASSLYGQGAFEAFF. The CDR3 bases are TGTGCCAGCAGTTTATATGGACAGGGGGCCTTTGAAGCTTTCTTT.

The chain is built from TRBV12-5 and TRBJ2-7; TRBD2 is a possible D gene (6 bases). This CDR3 region has 20 residues. The germline CDR1 and CDR2 sequences are LGHNT and FRNRAP. V was clipped by 0 bases and J by 2 bases, with 26 bases between them. In nucleotides, the CDR3 is TGTGCTAGTGGTTTGGTTCTTGGTGGGGGTGGTAGCGGATTAACCTACGAGCAGTACTTC. It specifies CASGLVLGGGGSGLTYEQYF.

The genes are TRBV5-5 and TRBJ1-2; the D is unclear. The germline CDR1 and CDR2 sequences are SGHKS and YYEKEE (reference sequence). V was clipped by 0 bases and J by 5 bases, with 14 bases between them. The CDR3 length is 15 residues. In DNA form, the CDR3 reads TGTGCCAGCAGCTTGGGGAGACCCAGAGAGTATGGCTACACCTTC. It specifies CASSLGRPREYGYTF.

This clone has just one count. The rearrangement links TRBV13 to TRBJ1-4, with TRBD1 as a possible D gene (6 bases). V gave up 4 bases and J gave up 8 bases, with 14 bases separating them. Germline CDR1 and CDR2: PRHDT and FYEKMQ (reference sequence). The CDR3 length is 14 residues. The CDR3 is CASSYRTAGEKLFF. CDR3 coding DNA: TGTGCCAGCAGCTACCGGACAGCCGGAGAAAAACTGTTTTTT. The full variable domain, in which reference TRBV13 and TRBJ1-4 provide the parts outside the CDR3, is AAGVIQSPRHLIKEKRETATLKCYPIPRHDTVYWYQQGPGQDPQFLISFYEKMQSDKGSIPDRFSAQQFSDYHSELNMSSLELGDSALYFCASSYRTAGEKLFFGSGTQLSVL.

The chain employs TRBV10-3 and TRBJ1-5; TRBD1 matches at 7 bases. Trimming removed 10 bases from V and 3 bases from J; junction bases left unmatched: 9. Germline lookup yields CDR1 ENHRY and CDR2 SYGVKD. The CDR3 has 14 residues. DNA of the CDR3: TGTGCCACAGAACCCGACAGGGTCAATCAGCCCCAGCATTTT. This gives the protein CATEPDRVNQPQHF.